The clone carrying this T cell receptor beta chain was counted a few times. The data originate from a study of naive and memory T cell subsets. Both TRBC1 and TRBC2 were covered by a beta constant-region primer of two equimolar oligonucleotides. TCRdb reprocessed the UMI-ligation and nested PCR reads via MiXCR and lists one record per CDR3 protein. The data show roughly 140,000 distinct CDR3 sequences, more than 15% seen once. This CDR3 has 12 residues. The sequenced material came from naive CD4+ T cells from blood. This clonotype was obtained from a human donor in good health. The rearrangement joins TRBV21-1 to TRBJ1-5. TRBV21-1 is shown as a pseudogene. CDR3 bases: TGTGCCAGCAATGGAGTGGGGCAGCCCCAGCATTTT. Encoded protein: CASNGVGQPQHF.